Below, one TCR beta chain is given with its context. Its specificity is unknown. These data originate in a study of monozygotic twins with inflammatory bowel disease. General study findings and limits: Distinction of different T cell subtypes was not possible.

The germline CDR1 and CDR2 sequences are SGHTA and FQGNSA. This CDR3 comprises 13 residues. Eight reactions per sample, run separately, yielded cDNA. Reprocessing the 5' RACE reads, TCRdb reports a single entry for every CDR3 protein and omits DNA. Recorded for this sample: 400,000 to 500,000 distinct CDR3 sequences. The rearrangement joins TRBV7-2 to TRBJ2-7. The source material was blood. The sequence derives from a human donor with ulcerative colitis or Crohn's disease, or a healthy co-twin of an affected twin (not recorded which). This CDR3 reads CASSFGGAPEQYF.